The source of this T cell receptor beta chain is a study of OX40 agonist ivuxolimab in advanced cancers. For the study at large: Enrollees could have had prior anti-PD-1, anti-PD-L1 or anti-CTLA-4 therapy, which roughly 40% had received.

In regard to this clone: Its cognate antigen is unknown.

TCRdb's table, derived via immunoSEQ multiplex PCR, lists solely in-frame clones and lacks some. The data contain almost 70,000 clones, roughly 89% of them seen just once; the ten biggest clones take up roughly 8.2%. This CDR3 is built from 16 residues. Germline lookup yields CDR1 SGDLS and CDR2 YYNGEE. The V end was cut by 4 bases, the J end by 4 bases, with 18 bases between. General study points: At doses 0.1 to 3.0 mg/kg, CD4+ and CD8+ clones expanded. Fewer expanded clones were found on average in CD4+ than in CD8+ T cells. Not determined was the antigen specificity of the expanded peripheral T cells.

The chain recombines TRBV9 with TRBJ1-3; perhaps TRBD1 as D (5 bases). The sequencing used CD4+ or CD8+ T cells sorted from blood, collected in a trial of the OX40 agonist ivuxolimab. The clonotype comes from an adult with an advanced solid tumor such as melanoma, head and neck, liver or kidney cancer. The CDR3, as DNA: TGTGCCAGCAGCCAGGGAAGAGGGGTGGCAGGAAACACCATATATTTT. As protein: CASSQGRGVAGNTIYF.